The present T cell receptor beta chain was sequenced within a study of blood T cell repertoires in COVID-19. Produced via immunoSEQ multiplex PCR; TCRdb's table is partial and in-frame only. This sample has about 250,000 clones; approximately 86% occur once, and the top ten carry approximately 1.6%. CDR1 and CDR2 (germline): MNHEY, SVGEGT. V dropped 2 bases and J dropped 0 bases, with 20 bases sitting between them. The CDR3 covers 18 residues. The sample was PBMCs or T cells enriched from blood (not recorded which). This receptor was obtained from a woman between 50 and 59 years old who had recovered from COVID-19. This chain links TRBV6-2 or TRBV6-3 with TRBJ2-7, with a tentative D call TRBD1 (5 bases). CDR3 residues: CASSYTASLGQSSYEQYF. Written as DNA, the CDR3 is TGTGCCAGCAGTTACACCGCAAGTCTGGGGCAGAGCTCCTACGAGCAGTACTTC.